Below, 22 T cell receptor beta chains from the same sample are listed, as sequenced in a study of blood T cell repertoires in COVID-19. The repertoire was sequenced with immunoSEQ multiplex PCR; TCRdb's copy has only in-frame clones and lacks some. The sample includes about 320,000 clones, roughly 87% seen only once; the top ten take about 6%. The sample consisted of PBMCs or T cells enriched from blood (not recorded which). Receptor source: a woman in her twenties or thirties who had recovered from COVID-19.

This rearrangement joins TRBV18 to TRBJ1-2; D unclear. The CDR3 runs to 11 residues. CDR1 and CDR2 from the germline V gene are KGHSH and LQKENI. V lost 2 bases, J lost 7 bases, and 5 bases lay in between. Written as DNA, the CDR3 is TGTGCCAGCTCACCAGGGCTTGGCTACACCTTC. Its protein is CASSPGLGYTF. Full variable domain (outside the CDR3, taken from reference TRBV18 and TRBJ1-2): NAGVMQNPRHLVRRRGQEARLRCSPMKGHSHVYWYRQLPEEGLKFMVYLQKENIIDESGMPKERFSAEFPKEGPSILRIQQVVRGDSAAYFCASSPGLGYTFGSGTRLTVV.

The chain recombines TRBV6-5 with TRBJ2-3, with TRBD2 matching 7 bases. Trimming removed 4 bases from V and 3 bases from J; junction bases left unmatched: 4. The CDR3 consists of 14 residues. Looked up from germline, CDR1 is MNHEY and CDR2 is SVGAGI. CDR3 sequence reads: CASSSLAETDTQYF. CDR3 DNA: TGTGCCAGCAGTTCCCTAGCGGAAACAGATACGCAGTATTTT.

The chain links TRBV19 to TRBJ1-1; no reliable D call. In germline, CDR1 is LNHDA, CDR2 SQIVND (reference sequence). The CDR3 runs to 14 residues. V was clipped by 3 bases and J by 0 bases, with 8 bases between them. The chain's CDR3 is CASSIGVMNTEAFF. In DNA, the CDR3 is TGTGCCAGTAGTATCGGAGTAATGAACACTGAAGCTTTCTTT.

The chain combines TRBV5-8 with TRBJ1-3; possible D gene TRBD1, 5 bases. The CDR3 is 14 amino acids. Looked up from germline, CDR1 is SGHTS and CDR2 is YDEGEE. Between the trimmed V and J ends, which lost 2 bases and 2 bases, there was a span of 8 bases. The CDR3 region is CASSLGTTGNTIYF. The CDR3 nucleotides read TGTGCCAGCAGCTTAGGGACTACTGGAAACACCATATATTTT.

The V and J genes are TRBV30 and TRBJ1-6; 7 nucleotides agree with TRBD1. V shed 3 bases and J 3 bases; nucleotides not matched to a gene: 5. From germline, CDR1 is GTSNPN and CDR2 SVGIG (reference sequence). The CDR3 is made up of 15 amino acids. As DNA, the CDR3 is TGTGCCTGGAGCACAGGGGTCGTCTATAATTCACCCCTCCACTTT. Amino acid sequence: CAWSTGVVYNSPLHF. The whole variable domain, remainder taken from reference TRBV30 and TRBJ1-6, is SQTIHQWPATLVQPVGSPLSLECTVEGTSNPNLYWYRQAAGRGLQLLFYSVGIGQISSEVPQNLSASRPQDRQFILSSKKLLLSDSGFYLCAWSTGVVYNSPLHFGNGTRLTVT.

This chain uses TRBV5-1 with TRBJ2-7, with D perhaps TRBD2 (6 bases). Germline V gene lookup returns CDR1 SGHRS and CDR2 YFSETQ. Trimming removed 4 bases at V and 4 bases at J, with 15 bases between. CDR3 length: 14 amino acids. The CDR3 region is CASSGGLPGYEQYF. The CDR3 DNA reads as TGCGCCAGCAGCGGGGGACTCCCGGGGTACGAGCAGTACTTC.

Written as DNA, the CDR3 is TGTGCCAGCAGTTACTCGACTAGCGCGGATGAGCAGTTCTTC. Translated, it gives CASSYSTSADEQFF. The chain combines TRBV6-5 with TRBJ2-1; 8 positions match TRBD2. The CDR3 has 14 residues. Per germline, CDR1 MNHEY and CDR2 SVGAGI. The V segment lost 0 bases and the J segment 8 bases; nucleotides outside the gene matches: 3.

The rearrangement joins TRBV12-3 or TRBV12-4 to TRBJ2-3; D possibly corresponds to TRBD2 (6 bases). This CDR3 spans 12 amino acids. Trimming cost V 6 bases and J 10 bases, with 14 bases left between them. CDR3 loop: CASRPRLGAQYF. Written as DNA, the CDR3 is TGTGCCAGCAGGCCCCGACTAGGTGCGCAGTATTTT.

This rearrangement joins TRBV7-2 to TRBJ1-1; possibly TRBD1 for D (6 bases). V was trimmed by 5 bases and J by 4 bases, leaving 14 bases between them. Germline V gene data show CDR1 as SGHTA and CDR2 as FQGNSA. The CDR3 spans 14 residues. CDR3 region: CASSLDSSATEAFF. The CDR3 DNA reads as TGTGCCAGCAGCCTGGACAGTTCGGCCACTGAAGCTTTCTTT.

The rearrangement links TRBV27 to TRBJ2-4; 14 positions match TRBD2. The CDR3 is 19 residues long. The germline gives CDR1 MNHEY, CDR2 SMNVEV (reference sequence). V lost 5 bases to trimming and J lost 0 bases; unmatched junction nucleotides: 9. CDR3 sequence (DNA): TGTGCCAGCAGTCGCATCCCGGGACTAGCGGGGGTAGCCAAAAACATTCAGTACTTC. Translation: CASSRIPGLAGVAKNIQYF.

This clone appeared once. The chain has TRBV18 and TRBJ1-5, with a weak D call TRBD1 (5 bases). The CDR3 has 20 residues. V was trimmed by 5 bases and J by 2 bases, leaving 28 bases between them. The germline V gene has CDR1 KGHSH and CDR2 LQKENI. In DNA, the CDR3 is TGTGCCAGCTCATCATCGGGCCCGAACAGGTGGGGAAGGGGCAATCAGCCCCAGCATTTT. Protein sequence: CASSSSGPNRWGRGNQPQHF.

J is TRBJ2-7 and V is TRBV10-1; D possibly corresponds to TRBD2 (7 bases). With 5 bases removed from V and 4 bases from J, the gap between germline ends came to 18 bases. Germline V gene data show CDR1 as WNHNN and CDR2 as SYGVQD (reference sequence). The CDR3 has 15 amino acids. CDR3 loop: CASSRADGGRYEQYF. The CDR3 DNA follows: TGCGCCAGCAGTCGAGCGGACGGGGGGCGGTACGAGCAGTACTTC.

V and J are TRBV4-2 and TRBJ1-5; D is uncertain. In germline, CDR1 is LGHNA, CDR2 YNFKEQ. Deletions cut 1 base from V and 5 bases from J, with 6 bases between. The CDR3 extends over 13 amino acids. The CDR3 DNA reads TGTGCCAGCAGCCAAGCCCCGGATCAGCCCCAGCATTTT. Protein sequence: CASSQAPDQPQHF.

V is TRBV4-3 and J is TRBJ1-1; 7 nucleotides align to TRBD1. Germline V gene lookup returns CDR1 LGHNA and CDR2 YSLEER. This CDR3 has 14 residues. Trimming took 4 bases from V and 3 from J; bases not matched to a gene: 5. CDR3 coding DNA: TGCGCCAGCAGCCGTACGGGACAGTACACTGAAGCTTTCTTT. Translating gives CASSRTGQYTEAFF.

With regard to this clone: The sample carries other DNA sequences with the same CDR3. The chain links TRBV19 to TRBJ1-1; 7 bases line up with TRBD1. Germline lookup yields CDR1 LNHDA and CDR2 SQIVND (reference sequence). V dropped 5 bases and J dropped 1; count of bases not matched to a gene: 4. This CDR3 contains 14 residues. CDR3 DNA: TGTGCCAGTAGTCCAGGGGGTGGGAACACTGAAGCTTTCTTT. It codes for CASSPGGGNTEAFF.

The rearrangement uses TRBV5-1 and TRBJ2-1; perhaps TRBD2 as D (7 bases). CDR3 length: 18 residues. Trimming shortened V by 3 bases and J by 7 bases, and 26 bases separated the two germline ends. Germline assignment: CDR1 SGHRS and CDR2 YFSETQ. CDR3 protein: CASSSGTAGGLWTNEQFF. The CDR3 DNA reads TGCGCCAGCAGCTCCGGAACCGCCGGGGGGCTATGGACGAATGAGCAGTTCTTC.

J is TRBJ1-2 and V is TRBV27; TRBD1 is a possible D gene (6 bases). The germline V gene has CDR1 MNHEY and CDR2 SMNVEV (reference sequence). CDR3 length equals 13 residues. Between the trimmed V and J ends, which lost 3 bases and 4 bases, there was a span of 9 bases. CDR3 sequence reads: CASSFRGPYGYTF. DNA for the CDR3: TGTGCCAGCAGTTTCAGGGGTCCCTATGGCTACACCTTC.

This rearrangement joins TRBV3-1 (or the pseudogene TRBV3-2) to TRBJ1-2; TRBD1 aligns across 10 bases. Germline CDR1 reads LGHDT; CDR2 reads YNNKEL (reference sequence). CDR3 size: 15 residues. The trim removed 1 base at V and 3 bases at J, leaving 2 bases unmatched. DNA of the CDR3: TGTGCCAGCAGCCAAGTGGACAGGGGGTACTATGGCTACACCTTC. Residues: CASSQVDRGYYGYTF.

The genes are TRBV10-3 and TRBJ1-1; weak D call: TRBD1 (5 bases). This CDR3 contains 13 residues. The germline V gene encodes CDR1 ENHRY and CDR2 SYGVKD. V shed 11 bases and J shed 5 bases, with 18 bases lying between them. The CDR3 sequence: CACVGAGGTEAFF. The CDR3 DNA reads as TGTGCCTGTGTTGGGGCGGGAGGTACTGAAGCTTTCTTT.

The CDR3: CASSQIGGDTEAFF. DNA of the CDR3: TGTGCCAGCAGCCAAATAGGGGGGGACACTGAAGCTTTCTTT. This chain uses TRBV3-1 (or the pseudogene TRBV3-2) with TRBJ1-1, with D perhaps TRBD1 (6 bases). The CDR3 loop spans 14 amino acids. V was shortened by 2 bases and J by 3 bases, with 10 bases between the two germline ends. From germline, CDR1 is LGHDT and CDR2 YNNKEL (reference sequence).

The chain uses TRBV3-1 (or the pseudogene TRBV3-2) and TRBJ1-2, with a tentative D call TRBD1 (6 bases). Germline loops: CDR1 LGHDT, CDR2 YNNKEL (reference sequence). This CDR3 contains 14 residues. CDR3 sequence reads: CPGTRQGTNYGYTF. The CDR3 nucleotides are TGTCCCGGGACAAGGCAGGGGACAAACTATGGCTACACCTTC.

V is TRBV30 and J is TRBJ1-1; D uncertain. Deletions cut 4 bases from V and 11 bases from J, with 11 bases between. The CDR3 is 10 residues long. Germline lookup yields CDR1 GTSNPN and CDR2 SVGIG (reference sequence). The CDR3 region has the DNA TGTGCCTGGATTGAGGTGCGGGCTTTCTTT. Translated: CAWIEVRAFF.